Presented here are 4 T cell receptor beta chains from one specimen sequenced in a study of blood T cell repertoires in COVID-19 (dated by TCRdb to 2020 to 2022). Library preparation used the immunoSEQ multiplex PCR assay. The immuneACCESS repertoire file appears here via TCRdb, limited to in-frame rearrangements. These files lack a portion of the clones; in checked studies, under half of the deficit traces to unresolved V genes, and the cause of the others is not known. Across this sample there are some 230,000 clones, with 75% to 90% seen only once. Clones ranked in the top ten supply roughly 3.7% of the sample. Source material: PBMCs or T cells enriched from blood (not recorded which). Receptors originate from a woman aged 18-29 years in a cohort exposed to, infected with or recovered from COVID-19 (not recorded which).

The V gene is TRBV11-2, the J gene TRBJ1-3, with D possibly being TRBD1 (5 bases). Germline assignment: CDR1 SGHAT and CDR2 FQNNGV. CDR3 length: 15 residues. V dropped 8 bases and J dropped 0 bases, with 14 bases sitting between them. The CDR3 nucleotides are TGTGCCAGCGGAAGACAGATGAGCTCTGGAAACACCATATATTTT. Residues: CASGRQMSSGNTIYF.

CDR3 loop: CASSPSTTNTEAFF. CDR3 sequence (DNA): TGCGCCAGCAGCCCGTCGACAACCAACACTGAAGCTTTCTTT. The V and J genes are TRBV5-1 and TRBJ1-1; D ambiguous. Germline V gene sequence: CDR1 SGHRS, CDR2 YFSETQ. The CDR3 consists of 14 residues. V lost 4 bases and J 2 bases, leaving 12 bases between the germline ends.

The rearrangement links TRBV3-1 (or the pseudogene TRBV3-2) to TRBJ2-7, with D perhaps matching TRBD1 (5 bases). Between the trimmed V and J ends, which lost 6 bases and 3 bases, there was a span of 15 bases. The germline V gene has CDR1 LGHDT and CDR2 YNNKEL (reference sequence). There are 14 residues in the CDR3. CDR3 bases: TGTGCCAGCAGTAACCCCCAGGGAAACTACGAGCAGTACTTC. Its translation: CASSNPQGNYEQYF.

This chain connects TRBV7-8 to TRBJ2-1; D is perhaps TRBD1 (5 bases). The germline CDR1 and CDR2 sequences are SGHVS and FQNEAQ. The CDR3 totals 16 residues. Trimming took off 5 bases at V and 3 bases at J, with 17 bases between the two ends. The CDR3, as DNA: TGTGCCAGCAGCCTTGGAAGACAGAGCAGCTACAATGAGCAGTTCTTC. This gives the protein CASSLGRQSSYNEQFF.